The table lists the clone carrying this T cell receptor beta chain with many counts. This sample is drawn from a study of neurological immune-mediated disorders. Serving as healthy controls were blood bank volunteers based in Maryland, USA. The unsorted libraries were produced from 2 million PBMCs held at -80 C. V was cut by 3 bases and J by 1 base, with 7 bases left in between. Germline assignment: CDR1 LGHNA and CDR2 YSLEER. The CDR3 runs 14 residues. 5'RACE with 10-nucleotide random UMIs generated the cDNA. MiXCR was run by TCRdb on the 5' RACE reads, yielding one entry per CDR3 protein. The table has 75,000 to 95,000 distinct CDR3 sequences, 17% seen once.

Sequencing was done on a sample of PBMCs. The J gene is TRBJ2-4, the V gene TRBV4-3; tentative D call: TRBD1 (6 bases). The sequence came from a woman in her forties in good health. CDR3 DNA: TGCGCCAGCAGCCATAGGGGGGCCAAAAACATTCAGTACTTC. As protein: CASSHRGAKNIQYF.